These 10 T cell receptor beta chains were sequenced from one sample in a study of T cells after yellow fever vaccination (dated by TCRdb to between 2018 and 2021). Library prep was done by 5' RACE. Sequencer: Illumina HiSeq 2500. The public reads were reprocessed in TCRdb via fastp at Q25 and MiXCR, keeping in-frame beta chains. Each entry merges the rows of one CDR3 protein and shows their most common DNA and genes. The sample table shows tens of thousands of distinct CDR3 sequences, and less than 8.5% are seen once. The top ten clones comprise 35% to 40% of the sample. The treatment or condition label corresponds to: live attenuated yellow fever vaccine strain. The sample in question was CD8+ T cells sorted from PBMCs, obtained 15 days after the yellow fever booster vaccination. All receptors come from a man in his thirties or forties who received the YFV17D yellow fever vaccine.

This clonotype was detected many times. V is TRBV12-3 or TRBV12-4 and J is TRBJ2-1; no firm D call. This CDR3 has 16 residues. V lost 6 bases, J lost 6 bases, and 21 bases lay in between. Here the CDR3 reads CASRRHSSSVFNEQFF. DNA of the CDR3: TGTGCCAGCAGGAGACACTCCTCGAGTGTATTCAATGAGCAGTTCTTC.

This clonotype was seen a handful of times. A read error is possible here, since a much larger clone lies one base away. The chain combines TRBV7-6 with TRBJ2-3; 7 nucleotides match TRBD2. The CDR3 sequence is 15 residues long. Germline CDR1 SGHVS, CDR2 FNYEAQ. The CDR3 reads CASSLVGGSIDTQYF. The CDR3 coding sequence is TGTGCCAGCAGCTTAGTGGGAGGGAGCATAGATACGCAGTATTTT.

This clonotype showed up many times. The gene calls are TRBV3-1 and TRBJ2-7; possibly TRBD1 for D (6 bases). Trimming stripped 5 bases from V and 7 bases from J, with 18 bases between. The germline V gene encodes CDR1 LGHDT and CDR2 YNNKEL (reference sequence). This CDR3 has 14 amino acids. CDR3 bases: TGTGCCAGCAGCAAGTCCGGGACACCGGGGGAGCAGTACTTC. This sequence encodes CASSKSGTPGEQYF.

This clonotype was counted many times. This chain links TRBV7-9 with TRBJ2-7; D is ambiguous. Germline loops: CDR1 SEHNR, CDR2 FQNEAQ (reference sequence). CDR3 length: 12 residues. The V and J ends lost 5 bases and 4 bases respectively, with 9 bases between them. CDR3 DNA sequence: TGTGCCAGCAGCCCGCGACCTTACGAGCAGTACTTC. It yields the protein CASSPRPYEQYF.

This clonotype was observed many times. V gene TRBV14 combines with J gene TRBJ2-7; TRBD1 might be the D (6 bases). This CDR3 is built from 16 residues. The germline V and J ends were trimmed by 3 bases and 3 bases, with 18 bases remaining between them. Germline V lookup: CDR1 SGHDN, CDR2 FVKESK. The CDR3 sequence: CASSQDSKINLYEQYF. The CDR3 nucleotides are TGTGCCAGCAGCCAGGACAGCAAAATAAACCTCTACGAGCAGTACTTC.

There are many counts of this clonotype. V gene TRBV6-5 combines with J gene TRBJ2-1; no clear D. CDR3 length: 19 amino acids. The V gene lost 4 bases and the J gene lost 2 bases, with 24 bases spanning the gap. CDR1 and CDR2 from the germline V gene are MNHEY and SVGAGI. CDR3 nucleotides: TGTGCCAGCAGTTCCCTATACCCTAGGACCGAGGAGCCCTACAATGAGCAGTTCTTC. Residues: CASSSLYPRTEEPYNEQFF.

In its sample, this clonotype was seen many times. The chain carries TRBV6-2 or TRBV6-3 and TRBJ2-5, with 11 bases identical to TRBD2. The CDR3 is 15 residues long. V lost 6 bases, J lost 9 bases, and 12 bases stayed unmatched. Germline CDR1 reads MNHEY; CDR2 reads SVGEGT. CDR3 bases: TGTGCCAGCAGCGGACTAGCGGGTGTGGGAGCGGCCCAGTACTTC. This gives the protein CASSGLAGVGAAQYF.

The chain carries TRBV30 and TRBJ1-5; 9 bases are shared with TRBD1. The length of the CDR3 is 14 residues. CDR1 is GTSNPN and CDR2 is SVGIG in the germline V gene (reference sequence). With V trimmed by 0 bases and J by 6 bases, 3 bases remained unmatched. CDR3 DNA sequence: TGTGCCTGGAGTGTAGGACAGGGGCTTCAGCCCCAGCATTTT. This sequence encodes CAWSVGQGLQPQHF.

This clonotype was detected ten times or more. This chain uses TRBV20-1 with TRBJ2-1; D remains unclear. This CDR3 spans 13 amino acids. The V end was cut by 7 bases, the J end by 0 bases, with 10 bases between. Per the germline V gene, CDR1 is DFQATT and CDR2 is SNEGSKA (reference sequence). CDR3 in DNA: TGCAGTGTTAAGATGAGCTCCTACAATGAGCAGTTCTTC. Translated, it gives CSVKMSSYNEQFF.

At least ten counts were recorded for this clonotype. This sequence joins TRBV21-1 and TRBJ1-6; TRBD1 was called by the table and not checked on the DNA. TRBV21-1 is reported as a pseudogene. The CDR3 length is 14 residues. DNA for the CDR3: TGTGCCAGCAGGGAGACAGGGGCGAATTCACCCCTCCACTTT. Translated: CASRETGANSPLHF.